This T cell receptor beta chain was retrieved from a study of cytomegalovirus exposure and HLA in healthy donors. The study's findings and limits: In a later analysis, across HLA loci, associated TCR counts were highest for DRB1, lowest for HLA-C. A link between a missense DCLRE1C variant and TCR beta V- and J-gene trimming emerged from a later analysis. TCR beta sequences reportedly predicted most subjects' HLA-A and HLA-B alleles accurately. Associated with HLA alleles at 0.05 false discovery rate in a later analysis were 16,951 TCR beta sequences.

J lost 8 bases, V lost 4 bases, and 7 bases had no gene match. This CDR3 region has 13 residues. Germline values: CDR1 SGHNT, CDR2 YYREEE (reference sequence). Primers: 60 Vbeta forward and 13 Jbeta reverse. TCRdb's copy holds only in-frame clones and misses some; the assay was immunoSEQ multiplex PCR. The table lists some 150,000 clones, about 79% of them singletons. This clone appeared once. The antigen remains undetermined. Material: PBMCs. This TCR was recovered from a male donor in good health and CMV-seronegative. The gene calls are TRBV5-4 and TRBJ1-2; 8 bases line up with TRBD1. Here the CDR3 reads CASSPGQGGGYTF. As DNA, the CDR3 is TGTGCCAGCAGCCCTGGACAGGGTGGAGGCTACACCTTC.